This T cell receptor (beta chain) was recovered during a study of OX40 agonist ivuxolimab in advanced cancers. Background on the study: Intravenous ivuxolimab was administered to patients every 2 weeks at 0.01 to 10 mg/kg. The study's findings and limits: The study did not work out the antigen specificity of the expanded peripheral T cells.

As to this clone: Its target is unknown.

Assay used: immunoSEQ multiplex PCR; TCRdb lists only in-frame clones, some missing. This sample has 35,000 to 45,000 clones, with 82% found just once. Sequences were derived from CD4+ or CD8+ T cells sorted from blood, sampled in a trial of the OX40 agonist ivuxolimab. The TCR was taken from an adult with an advanced solid tumor such as melanoma, head and neck, liver or kidney cancer.

The CDR3 spells CASSTLAESSYEQYF. Here the CDR3 DNA reads TGTGCCAGCAGTACACTAGCGGAGAGCTCCTACGAGCAGTACTTC. V usage is TRBV2 and J usage is TRBJ2-7; TRBD2 matches 8 bases. The CDR3 has 15 residues. Per germline, CDR1 SNHLY and CDR2 FYNNEI. The trim removed 5 bases at V and 0 bases at J, leaving 6 bases unmatched.